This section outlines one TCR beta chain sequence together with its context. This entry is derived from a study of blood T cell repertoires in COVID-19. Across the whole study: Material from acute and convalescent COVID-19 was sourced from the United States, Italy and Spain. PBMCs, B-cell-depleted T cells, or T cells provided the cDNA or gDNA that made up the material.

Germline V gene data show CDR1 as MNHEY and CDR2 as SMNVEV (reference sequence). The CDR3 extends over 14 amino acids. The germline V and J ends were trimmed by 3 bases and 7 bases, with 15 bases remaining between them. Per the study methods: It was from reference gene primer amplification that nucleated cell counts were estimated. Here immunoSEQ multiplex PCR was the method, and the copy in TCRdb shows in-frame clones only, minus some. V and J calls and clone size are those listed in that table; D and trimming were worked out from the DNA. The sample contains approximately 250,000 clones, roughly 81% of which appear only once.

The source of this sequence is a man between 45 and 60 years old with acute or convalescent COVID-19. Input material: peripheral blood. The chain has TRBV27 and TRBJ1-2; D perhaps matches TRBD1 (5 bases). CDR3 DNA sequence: TGTGCCAGCAGTTTCAGCGGGATCGGGGGTGGCTACACCTTC. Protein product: CASSFSGIGGGYTF.